Given below is one TCR beta chain in context. The antigen is undetermined. The CDR3 has 15 residues. Germline V CDR1 and CDR2: SGHKS, YYEKEE (reference sequence). The V and J ends lost 0 bases and 4 bases, in that order; junction bases with no gene match: 5. Measured with immunoSEQ multiplex PCR; TCRdb has only the in-frame clones, and not every one. Of about 150,000 clones listed, less than 90% are singletons. The data derive from a study of T cell responses to AZD1222 COVID-19 vaccine. Points from the study as a whole: In a largely white British group with more females than males, clonal diversity was possibly underestimated. Spike-specific TCR breadth and depth were elevated following two AZD1222 doses.

This receptor was identified in an adult in good health. The gene calls are TRBV5-5 and TRBJ1-2, with 8 bases lining up with TRBD1. Material: peripheral blood, obtained on day 0 of AZD1222 vaccination. For the CDR3, the DNA is TGTGCCAGCAGCTTGGTTGGACAGGGTCCCTATGGCTACACCTTC. Translating it yields CASSLVGQGPYGYTF.